The source of this TCR beta chain is a study of blood T cell repertoires in COVID-19. Per germline, CDR1 SGHRS and CDR2 YFSETQ. Trimming took 4 bases from V and 1 from J, leaving 8 bases between them. This CDR3 spans 14 amino acids. Original processing notes: Counts of nucleated cells, estimated from reference gene primer amplification, were obtained. TCRdb's copy holds only in-frame clones and misses some; the assay was immunoSEQ multiplex PCR. That table supplies the V and J calls and clone size; D and trimming were determined from the DNA. The table records more than 45,000 clones, around 87% of them present only once.

The chain links TRBV5-1 to TRBJ2-2; D is perhaps TRBD1 (5 bases). The sequenced sample consisted of peripheral blood. The receptor's source is a woman aged 80 or over with COVID-19, enrolled during active disease. CDR3 nucleotides: TGCGCCAGCAGCCCTGGACAGAACACCGGGGAGCTGTTTTTT. Translation: CASSPGQNTGELFF.